This T cell receptor (beta chain) was sequenced during a study of T cells after yellow fever vaccination. The CDR3 has 13 amino acids. V was shortened by 6 bases and J by 5 bases, with 8 bases between the two germline ends. Germline V lookup: CDR1 MNHNY, CDR2 SVGAGI (reference sequence). MiXCR, applied by TCRdb to the 5' RACE reads, yields one record per CDR3 protein. The sample has around 320,000 distinct CDR3 sequences; around 4.4% are singletons. The chain joins TRBV6-6 to TRBJ1-6, with D perhaps TRBD1 (5 bases). The sample was PBMCs, taken 15 days after the yellow fever booster vaccination. This receptor was taken from a man between 18 and 35 years old who received the YFV17D yellow fever vaccine. Here the CDR3 DNA reads TGTGCCAGCAGGCAGGGAGATAATTCACCCCTCCACTTT. Translated: CASRQGDNSPLHF.